This TCR beta chain was recorded in a study of early T cells in non-severe SARS-CoV-2 infection. Turning to the study itself: Investigators sequenced bulk RNA drawn from unsorted whole blood, and chains remained unpaired. Study-wide results and caveats: VDJdb-based matching was biased toward anti-spike CD8 responses and missed private and CD4 specificities.

There are 14 residues in the CDR3. CDR1 is SGHTA and CDR2 is FQGNSA in the germline V gene. V lost 5 bases and J lost 1, with 12 bases in between. This clonotype was picked up many times. Its target is not known. Each single cDNA molecule received a unique molecular identifier. A single record per CDR3 protein comes from TCRdb applying MiXCR to the 5' RACE reads. Here the sample spans more than 45,000 distinct CDR3 sequences, around 13% being singletons. The chain uses TRBV7-2 and TRBJ2-7; D is perhaps TRBD2 (5 bases). The sequence came from an adult who was a healthcare worker with PCR-confirmed SARS-CoV-2 infection or an uninfected control (not recorded which). The sample was whole blood. The CDR3 here is CASSPVGESYEQYF. CDR3 coding DNA: TGTGCCAGCAGCCCGGTCGGGGAGTCCTACGAGCAGTACTTC.